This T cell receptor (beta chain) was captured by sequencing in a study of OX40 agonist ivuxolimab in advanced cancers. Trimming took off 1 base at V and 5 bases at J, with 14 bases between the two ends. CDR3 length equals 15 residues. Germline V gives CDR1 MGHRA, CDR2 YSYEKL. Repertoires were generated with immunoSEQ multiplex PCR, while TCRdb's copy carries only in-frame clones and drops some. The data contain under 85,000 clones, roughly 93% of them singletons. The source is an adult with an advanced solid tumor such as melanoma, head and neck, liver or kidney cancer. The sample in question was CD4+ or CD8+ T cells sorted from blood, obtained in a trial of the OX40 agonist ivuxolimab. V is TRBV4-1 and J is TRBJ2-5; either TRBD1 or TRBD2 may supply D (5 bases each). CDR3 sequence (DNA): TGCGCCAGCAGCCAAGTAATAGGGGAGATGGAGACCCAGTACTTC. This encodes CASSQVIGEMETQYF.